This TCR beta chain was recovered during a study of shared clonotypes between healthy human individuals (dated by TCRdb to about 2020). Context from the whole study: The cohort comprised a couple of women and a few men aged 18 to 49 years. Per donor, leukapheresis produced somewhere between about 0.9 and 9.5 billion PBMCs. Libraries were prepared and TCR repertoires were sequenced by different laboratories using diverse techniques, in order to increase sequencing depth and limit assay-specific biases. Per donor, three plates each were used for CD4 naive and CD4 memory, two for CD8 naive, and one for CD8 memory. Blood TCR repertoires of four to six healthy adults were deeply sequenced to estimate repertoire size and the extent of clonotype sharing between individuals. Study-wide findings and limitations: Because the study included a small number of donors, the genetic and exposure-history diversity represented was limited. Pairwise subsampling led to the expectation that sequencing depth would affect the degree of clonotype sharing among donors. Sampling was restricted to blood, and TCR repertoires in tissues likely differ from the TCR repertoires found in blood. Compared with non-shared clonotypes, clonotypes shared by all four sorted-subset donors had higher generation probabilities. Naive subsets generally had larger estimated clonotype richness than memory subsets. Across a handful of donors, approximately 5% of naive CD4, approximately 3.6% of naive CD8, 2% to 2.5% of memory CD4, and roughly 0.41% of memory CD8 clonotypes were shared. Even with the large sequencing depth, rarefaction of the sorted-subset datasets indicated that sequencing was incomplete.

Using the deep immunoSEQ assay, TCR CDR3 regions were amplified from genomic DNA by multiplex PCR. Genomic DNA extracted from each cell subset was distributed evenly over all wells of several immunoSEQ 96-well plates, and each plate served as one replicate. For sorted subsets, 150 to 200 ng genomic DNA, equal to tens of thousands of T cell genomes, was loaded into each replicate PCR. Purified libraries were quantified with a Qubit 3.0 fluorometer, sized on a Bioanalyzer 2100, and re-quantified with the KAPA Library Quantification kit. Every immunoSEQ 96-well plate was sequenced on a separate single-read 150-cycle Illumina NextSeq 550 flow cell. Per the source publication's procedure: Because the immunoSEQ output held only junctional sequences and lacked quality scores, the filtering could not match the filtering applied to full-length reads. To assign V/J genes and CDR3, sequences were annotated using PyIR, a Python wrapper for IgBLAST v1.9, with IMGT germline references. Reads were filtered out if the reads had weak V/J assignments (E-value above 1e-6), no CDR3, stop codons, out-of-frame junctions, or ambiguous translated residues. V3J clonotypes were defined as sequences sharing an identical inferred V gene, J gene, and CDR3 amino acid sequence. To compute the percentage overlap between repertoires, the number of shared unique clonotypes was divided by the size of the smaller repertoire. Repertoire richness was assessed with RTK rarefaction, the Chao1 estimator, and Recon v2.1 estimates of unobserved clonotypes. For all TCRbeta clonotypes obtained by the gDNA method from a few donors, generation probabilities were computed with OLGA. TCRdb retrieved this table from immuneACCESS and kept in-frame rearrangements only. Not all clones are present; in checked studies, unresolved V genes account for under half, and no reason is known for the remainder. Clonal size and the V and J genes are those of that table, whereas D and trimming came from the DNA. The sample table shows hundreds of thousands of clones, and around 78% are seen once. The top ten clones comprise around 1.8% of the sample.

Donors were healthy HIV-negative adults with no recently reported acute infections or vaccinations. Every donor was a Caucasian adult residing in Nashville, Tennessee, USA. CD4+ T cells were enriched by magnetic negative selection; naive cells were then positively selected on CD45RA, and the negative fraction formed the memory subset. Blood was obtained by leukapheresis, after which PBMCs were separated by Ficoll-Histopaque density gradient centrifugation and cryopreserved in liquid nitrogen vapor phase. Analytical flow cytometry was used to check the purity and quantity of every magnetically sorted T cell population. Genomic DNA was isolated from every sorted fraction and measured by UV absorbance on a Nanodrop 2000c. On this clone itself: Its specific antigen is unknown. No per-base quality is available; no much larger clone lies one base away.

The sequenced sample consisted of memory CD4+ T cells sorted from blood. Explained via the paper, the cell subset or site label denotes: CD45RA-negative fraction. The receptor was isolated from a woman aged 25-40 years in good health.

The DNA sequence reads TGTGCCAGCAGCTCTTCGACCGGGGCTAATGAAAAACTGTTTTTT. This is translated as CASSSSTGANEKLFF. Recombination connected TRBV7-3 to TRBJ1-4, with the D gene not clear enough to name. V and J lose 4 bases and 3 bases, and a span of 12 bases separates them. CDR1 and CDR2 are drawn from the germline V gene: SGHTA, FQGTGA. Including the terminal cysteine and phenylalanine, the CDR3 comprises 15 residues. Only the CDR3 portion is preserved as DNA: 45 bases, with reading frame beginning at the first base.